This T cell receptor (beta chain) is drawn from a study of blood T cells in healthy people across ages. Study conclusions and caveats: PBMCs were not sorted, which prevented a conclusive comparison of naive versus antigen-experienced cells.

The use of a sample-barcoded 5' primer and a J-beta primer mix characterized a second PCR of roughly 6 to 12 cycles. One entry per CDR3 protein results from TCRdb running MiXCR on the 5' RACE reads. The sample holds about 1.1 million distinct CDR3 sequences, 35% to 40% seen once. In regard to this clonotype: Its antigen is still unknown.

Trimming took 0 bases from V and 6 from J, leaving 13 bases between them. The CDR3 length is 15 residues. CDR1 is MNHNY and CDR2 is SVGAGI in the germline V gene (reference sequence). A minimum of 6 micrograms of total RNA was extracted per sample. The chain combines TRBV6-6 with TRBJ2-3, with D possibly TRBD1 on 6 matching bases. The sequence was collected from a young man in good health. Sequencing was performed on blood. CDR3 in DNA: TGTGCCAGCAGTTACTCTAGCGAAGGGGGTGATACGCAGTATTTT. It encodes CASSYSSEGGDTQYF.